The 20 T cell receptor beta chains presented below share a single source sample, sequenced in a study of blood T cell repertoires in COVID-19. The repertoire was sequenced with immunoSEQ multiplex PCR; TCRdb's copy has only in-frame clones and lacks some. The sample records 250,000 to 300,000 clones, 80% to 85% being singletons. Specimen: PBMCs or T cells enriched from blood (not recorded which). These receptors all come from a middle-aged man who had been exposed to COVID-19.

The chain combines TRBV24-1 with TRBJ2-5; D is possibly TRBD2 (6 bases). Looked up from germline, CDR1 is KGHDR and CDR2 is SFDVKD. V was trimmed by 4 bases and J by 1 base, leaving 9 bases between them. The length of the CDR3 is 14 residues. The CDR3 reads CATSEGTVQETQYF. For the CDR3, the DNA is TGTGCCACCAGTGAGGGGACTGTCCAAGAGACCCAGTACTTC.

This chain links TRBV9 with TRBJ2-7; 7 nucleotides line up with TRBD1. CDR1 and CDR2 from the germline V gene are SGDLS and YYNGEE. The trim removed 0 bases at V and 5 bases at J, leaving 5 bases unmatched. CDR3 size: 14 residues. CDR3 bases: TGTGCCAGCAGCGTAGGACACAGGGGCCACGAGCAGTACTTC. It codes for CASSVGHRGHEQYF.

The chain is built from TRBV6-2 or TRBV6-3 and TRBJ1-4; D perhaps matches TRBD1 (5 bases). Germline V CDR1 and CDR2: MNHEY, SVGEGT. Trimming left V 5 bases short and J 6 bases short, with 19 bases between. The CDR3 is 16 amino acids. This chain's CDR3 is CASSAGSDGSYEKLFF. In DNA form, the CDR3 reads TGTGCCAGCAGTGCAGGGTCTGATGGTTCCTATGAAAAACTGTTTTTT.

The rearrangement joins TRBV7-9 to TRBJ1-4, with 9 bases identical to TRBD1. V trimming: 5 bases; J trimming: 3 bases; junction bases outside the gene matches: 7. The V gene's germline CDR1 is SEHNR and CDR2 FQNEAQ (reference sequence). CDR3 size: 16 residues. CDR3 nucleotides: TGTGCCAGCAGCACCGGACAGGGGTGGTCTAATGAAAAACTGTTTTTT. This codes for CASSTGQGWSNEKLFF. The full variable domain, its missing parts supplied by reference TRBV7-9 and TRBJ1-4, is DTGVSQNPRHKITKRGQNVTFRCDPISEHNRLYWYRQTLGQGPEFLTYFQNEAQLEKSRLLSDRFSAERPKGSFSTLEIQRTEQGDSAMYLCASSTGQGWSNEKLFFGSGTQLSVL.

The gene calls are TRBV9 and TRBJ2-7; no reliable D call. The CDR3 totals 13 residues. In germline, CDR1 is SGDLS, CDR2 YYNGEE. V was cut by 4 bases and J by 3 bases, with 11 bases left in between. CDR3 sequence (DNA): TGTGCCAGCAGCCGAAGCGAGATCTACGAGCAGTACTTC. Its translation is CASSRSEIYEQYF.

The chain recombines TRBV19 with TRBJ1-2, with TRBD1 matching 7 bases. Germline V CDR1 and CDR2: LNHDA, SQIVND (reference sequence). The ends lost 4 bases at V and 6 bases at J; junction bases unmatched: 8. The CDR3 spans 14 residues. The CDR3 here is CASSTKGGLDGYTF. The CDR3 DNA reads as TGTGCCAGTAGTACGAAAGGGGGCTTGGATGGCTACACCTTC.

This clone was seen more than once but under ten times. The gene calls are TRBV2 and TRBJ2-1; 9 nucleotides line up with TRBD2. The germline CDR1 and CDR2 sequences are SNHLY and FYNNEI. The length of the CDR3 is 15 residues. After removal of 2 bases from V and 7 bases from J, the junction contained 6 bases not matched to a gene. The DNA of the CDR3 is TGTGCCAGCAGTGAATTAGCGGGAGTCGGTAATGAGCAGTTCTTC. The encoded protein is CASSELAGVGNEQFF.

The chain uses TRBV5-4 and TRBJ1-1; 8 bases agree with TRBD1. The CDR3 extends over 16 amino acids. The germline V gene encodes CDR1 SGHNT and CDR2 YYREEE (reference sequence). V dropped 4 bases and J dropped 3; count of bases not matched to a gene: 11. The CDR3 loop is CASSPLRTGWDTEAFF. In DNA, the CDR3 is TGTGCCAGCAGCCCTCTCCGGACAGGGTGGGACACTGAAGCTTTCTTT.

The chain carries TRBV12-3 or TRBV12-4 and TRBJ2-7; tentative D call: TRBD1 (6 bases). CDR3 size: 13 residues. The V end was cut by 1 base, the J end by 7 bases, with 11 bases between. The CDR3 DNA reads TGTGCCAGCAGTTTAGGGACAGCACTTGAGCAGTACTTC. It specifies CASSLGTALEQYF.

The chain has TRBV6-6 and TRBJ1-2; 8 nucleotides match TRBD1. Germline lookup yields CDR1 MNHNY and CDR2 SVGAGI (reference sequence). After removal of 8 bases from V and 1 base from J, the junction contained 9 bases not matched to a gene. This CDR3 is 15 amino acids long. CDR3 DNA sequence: TGTGCCAGCCGGCGCGGACAGGGCGATAACTATGGCTACACCTTC. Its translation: CASRRGQGDNYGYTF.

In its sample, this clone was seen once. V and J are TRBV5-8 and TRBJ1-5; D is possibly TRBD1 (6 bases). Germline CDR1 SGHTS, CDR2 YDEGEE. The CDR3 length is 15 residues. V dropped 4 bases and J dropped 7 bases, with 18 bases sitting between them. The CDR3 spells CASSPLQGAIQPQHF. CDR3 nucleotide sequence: TGTGCCAGCAGCCCCTTACAGGGTGCTATACAGCCCCAGCATTTT.

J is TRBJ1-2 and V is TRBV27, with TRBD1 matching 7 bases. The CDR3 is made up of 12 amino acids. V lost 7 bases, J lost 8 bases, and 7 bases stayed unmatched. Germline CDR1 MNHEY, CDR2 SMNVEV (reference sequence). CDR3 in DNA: TGTGCCAGCACCACAGGGGCGGGAGGCTACACCTTC. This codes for CASTTGAGGYTF.

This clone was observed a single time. The CDR3 reads CASSLLTGSQPQHF. CDR3 in DNA: TGTGCCAGCAGCTTGCTGACAGGGTCTCAGCCCCAGCATTTT. The chain links TRBV11-2 to TRBJ1-5, with TRBD1 matching 7 bases. Per germline, CDR1 SGHAT and CDR2 FQNNGV. The V and J ends lost 3 bases and 6 bases, in that order; junction bases with no gene match: 5. The CDR3 is 14 residues long.

CDR3 sequence reads: CASSLDLTGQETQYF. CDR3 in DNA: TGTGCCAGCAGCTTAGATCTAACAGGACAAGAGACCCAGTACTTC. The chain combines TRBV11-2 with TRBJ2-5, with D possibly being TRBD1 (5 bases). Germline CDR1 is SGHAT and CDR2 is FQNNGV. The CDR3 has 15 amino acids. V was clipped by 0 bases and J by 2 bases, with 10 bases between them.

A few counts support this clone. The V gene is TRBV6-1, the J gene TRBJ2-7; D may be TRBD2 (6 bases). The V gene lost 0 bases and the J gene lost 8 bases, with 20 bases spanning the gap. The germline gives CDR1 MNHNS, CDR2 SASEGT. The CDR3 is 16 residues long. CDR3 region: CASSEANSGPMFKQYF. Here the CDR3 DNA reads TGTGCCAGCAGTGAAGCGAACAGCGGGCCAATGTTTAAGCAGTACTTC.

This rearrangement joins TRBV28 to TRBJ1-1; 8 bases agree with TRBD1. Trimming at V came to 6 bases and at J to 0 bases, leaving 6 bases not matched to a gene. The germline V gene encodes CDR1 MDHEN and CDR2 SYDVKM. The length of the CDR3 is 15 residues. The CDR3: CASSPMTGVNTEAFF. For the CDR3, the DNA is TGTGCCAGCAGCCCGATGACAGGGGTGAACACTGAAGCTTTCTTT. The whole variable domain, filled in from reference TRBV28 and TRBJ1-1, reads DVKVTQSSRYLVKRTGEKVFLECVQDMDHENMFWYRQDPGLGLRLIYFSYDVKMKEKGDIPEGYSVSREKKERFSLILESASTNQTSMYLCASSPMTGVNTEAFFGQGTRLTVV.

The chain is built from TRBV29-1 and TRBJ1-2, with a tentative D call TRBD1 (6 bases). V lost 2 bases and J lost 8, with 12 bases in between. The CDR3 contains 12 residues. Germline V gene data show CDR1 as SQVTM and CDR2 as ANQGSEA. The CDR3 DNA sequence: TGCAGCGTTGAAAGGGGGATTGGAGGCTACACCTTC. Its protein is CSVERGIGGYTF.

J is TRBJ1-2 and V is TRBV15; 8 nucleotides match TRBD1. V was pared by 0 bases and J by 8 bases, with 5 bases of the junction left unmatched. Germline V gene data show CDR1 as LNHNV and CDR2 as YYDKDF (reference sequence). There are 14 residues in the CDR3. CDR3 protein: CATSRDKTGGGYTF. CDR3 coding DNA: TGTGCCACCAGCAGAGATAAAACAGGGGGAGGCTACACCTTC.

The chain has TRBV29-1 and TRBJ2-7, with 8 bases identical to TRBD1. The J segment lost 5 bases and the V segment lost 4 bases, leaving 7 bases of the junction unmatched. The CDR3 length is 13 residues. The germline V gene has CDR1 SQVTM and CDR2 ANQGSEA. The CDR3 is CSVVQGAFNEQYF. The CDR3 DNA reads TGCAGCGTTGTGCAGGGGGCTTTCAACGAGCAGTACTTC.

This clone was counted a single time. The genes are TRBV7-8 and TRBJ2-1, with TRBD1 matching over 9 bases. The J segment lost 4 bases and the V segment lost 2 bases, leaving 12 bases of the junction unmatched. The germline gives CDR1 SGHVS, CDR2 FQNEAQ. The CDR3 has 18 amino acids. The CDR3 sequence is CASSLRVNSGTGYNEQFF. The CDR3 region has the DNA TGTGCCAGCAGCTTACGGGTTAACTCTGGGACAGGGTACAATGAGCAGTTCTTC.